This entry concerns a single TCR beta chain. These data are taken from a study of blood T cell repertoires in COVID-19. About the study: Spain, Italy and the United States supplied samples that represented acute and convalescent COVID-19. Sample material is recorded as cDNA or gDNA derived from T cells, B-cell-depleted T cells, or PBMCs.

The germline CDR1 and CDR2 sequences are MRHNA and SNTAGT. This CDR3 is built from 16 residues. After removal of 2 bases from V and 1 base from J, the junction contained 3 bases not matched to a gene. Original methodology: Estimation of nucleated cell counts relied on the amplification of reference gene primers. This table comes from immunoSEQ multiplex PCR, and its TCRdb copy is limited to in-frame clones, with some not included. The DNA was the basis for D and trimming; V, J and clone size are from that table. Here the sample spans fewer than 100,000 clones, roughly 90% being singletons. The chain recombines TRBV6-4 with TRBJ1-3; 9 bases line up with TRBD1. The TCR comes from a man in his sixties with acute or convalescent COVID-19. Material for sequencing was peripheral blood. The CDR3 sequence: CASSDPGTGSGNTIYF. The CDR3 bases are TGTGCCAGCAGTGACCCGGGGACAGGGTCTGGAAACACCATATATTTT.